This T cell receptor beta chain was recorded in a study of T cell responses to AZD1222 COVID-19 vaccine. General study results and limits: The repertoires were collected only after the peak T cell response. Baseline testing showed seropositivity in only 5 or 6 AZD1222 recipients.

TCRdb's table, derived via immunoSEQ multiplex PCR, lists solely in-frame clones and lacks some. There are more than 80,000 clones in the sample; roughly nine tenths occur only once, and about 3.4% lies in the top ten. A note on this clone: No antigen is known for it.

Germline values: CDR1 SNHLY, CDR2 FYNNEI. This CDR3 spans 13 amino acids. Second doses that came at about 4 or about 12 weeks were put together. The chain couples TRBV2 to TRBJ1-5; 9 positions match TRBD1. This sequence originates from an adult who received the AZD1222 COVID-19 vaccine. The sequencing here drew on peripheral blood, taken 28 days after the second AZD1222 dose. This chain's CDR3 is CAAGQGGRQPQHF. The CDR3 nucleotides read TGTGCTGCGGGACAGGGTGGTCGACAGCCCCAGCATTTT. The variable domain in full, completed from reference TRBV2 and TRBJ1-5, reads EPEVTQTPSHQVTQMGQEVILRCVPISNHLYFYWYRQILGQKVEFLVSFYNNEISEKSEIFDDQFSVERPDGSNFTLKIRSTKLEDSAMYFCAAGQGGRQPQHFGDGTRLSIL.